The 15 T cell receptor beta chains reported below all come from one sample, sequenced in a study of vaccination effects on CD4 cells after COVID-19. The method was immunoSEQ multiplex PCR; TCRdb's version includes in-frame clones alone and lacks a portion of them. The data show more than 40,000 clones, 70% to 80% seen once. Scientists isolated CD4+ T cells after a roughly ten-day culture period ended. Their antigen targets remain unknown. Source: CD4+ T cells from PBMCs cultured without peptide, taken before COVID-19 vaccination. All receptors derive from a human donor who had a prior SARS-CoV-2 infection.

The rearrangement links TRBV5-1 to TRBJ1-2, with a weak D call TRBD1 (5 bases). Trimming took 4 bases from V and 2 from J, leaving 12 bases between them. This CDR3 has 14 residues. Germline lookup yields CDR1 SGHRS and CDR2 YFSETQ. The CDR3 coding sequence is TGCGCCAGCAGCGTTACGGACAACAACTATGGCTACACCTTC. This encodes CASSVTDNNYGYTF.

In its sample, this clone ranks as medium-sized. For the CDR3, the DNA is TGTGCCAGCTCACCGGGACTAGCGGGAAGCGAGCAGTACTTC. It codes for CASSPGLAGSEQYF. The chain has TRBV18 and TRBJ2-7; 13 bases match TRBD2. The CDR3 consists of 14 residues. Looked up from germline, CDR1 is KGHSH and CDR2 is LQKENI. Unmatched junction bases numbered 2, after V lost 3 bases and J lost 6 bases. Filled out from reference TRBV18 and TRBJ2-7, the complete variable domain reads NAGVMQNPRHLVRRRGQEARLRCSPMKGHSHVYWYRQLPEEGLKFMVYLQKENIIDESGMPKERFSAEFPKEGPSILRIQQVVRGDSAAYFCASSPGLAGSEQYFGPGTRLTVT.

Only a few counts were recorded for this clone. The V call is TRBV19, the J call TRBJ1-1, with TRBD1 matching 7 bases. J gave up 0 bases and V 3 bases, and 1 base lay outside the gene matches. The CDR3 loop spans 14 amino acids. Per the germline V gene, CDR1 is LNHDA and CDR2 is SQIVND (reference sequence). The CDR3 spells CASSMGQLNTEAFF. DNA of the CDR3: TGTGCCAGTAGTATGGGACAGCTGAACACTGAAGCTTTCTTT.

V gene TRBV21-1 combines with J gene TRBJ2-7; TRBD2 reflects the table's D call only, with no check against the DNA. TRBV21-1 is recorded as a pseudogene. The CDR3 length is 13 residues. CDR3 sequence reads: CAGFTGEQHEQYF. In DNA, the CDR3 is TGTGCCGGATTTACCGGGGAACAGCACGAGCAGTACTTC.

J is TRBJ2-7 and V is TRBV4-3, with 10 bases lining up with TRBD2. The CDR3 is 16 amino acids. Looked up from germline, CDR1 is LGHNA and CDR2 is YSLEER. Trimming took 0 bases from V and 6 from J; bases not matched to a gene: 8. The CDR3 sequence is CASSQDLLAGVGEQYF. Written as DNA, the CDR3 is TGCGCCAGCAGCCAAGATTTGCTAGCGGGAGTTGGCGAGCAGTACTTC.

The CDR3 reads CASSQGGRTDTQYF. In nucleotides, the CDR3 is TGCGCCAGCAGCCAAGGGGGCAGGACAGATACGCAGTATTTT. The chain links TRBV5-1 to TRBJ2-3; 7 positions agree with TRBD1. There are 14 residues in the CDR3. V trimming: 4 bases; J trimming: 3 bases; junction bases outside the gene matches: 5. Germline V gives CDR1 SGHRS, CDR2 YFSETQ.

J is TRBJ2-5 and V is TRBV4-3, with TRBD1 matching over 8 bases. The ends lost 2 bases at V and 4 bases at J; junction bases unmatched: 15. Germline loops: CDR1 LGHNA, CDR2 YSLEER. The CDR3 extends over 18 amino acids. CDR3 in amino acids: CASSQYLSPRTGRETQYF. CDR3 in DNA: TGCGCCAGCAGCCAATACCTTTCCCCTCGGACAGGGAGAGAGACCCAGTACTTC.

DNA for the CDR3: TGTGCCAGCAGCTTTCAGGGATGGGAGACCCAGTACTTC. Encoded protein: CASSFQGWETQYF. The chain is built from TRBV11-2 and TRBJ2-5, with D perhaps TRBD1 (5 bases). Germline V gene lookup returns CDR1 SGHAT and CDR2 FQNNGV. CDR3 length: 13 residues. Trimming took 3 bases from V and 5 from J, leaving 10 bases between them.

The chain couples TRBV7-9 to TRBJ1-2; D possibly corresponds to TRBD1 (5 bases). The CDR3 spans 16 residues. Trimming shortened V by 1 base and J by 3 bases, and 15 bases separated the two germline ends. Germline assignment: CDR1 SEHNR and CDR2 FQNEAQ (reference sequence). CDR3 amino acids: CASSLGMGVLDYGYTF. In DNA form, the CDR3 reads TGTGCCAGCAGCTTAGGGATGGGGGTTCTTGACTATGGCTACACCTTC.

This clone was counted only a few times. The V call is TRBV7-9, the J call TRBJ1-2; D possibly corresponds to TRBD1 (6 bases). This CDR3 has 13 residues. The germline V gene encodes CDR1 SEHNR and CDR2 FQNEAQ (reference sequence). V lost 5 bases and J 2 bases, leaving 9 bases between the germline ends. CDR3 loop: CASSRGQNYGYTF. CDR3 nucleotide sequence: TGTGCCAGCAGCCGGGGACAAAACTATGGCTACACCTTC.

This chain links TRBV2 with TRBJ1-2, with D uncertain. This CDR3 is 16 amino acids long. V shed 4 bases and J shed 6 bases, with 21 bases lying between them. Germline-derived CDR1 and CDR2 are SNHLY and FYNNEI. DNA of the CDR3: TGTGCCAGCAGTGGGAGGAAGAGTGGTCGGGAGGATGGCTACACCTTC. It encodes CASSGRKSGREDGYTF.

The rearrangement links TRBV11-1 to TRBJ2-1; weak D call: TRBD2 (6 bases). The ends were cut back, 4 bases at V and 0 bases at J, with 13 bases in the middle. Germline V gene data show CDR1 as SGHAT and CDR2 as FQDESV (reference sequence). The CDR3 spans 16 residues. This CDR3 is CASSYLAFSSYNEQFF. In DNA form, the CDR3 reads TGTGCCAGCAGCTATCTAGCGTTCAGCTCCTACAATGAGCAGTTCTTC.

V usage is TRBV2 and J usage is TRBJ1-2; weak D call: TRBD1 (5 bases). Germline V CDR1 and CDR2: SNHLY, FYNNEI. Trimming left V 2 bases short and J 4 bases short, with 17 bases between. CDR3 length: 16 residues. DNA of the CDR3: TGTGCCAGCAGTGAAATCGGGGCCAGGACCTCCTATGGCTACACCTTC. This encodes CASSEIGARTSYGYTF.

The chain uses TRBV9 and TRBJ2-1; TRBD1 matches at 7 bases. Trimming at V came to 0 bases and at J to 8 bases, leaving 5 bases not matched to a gene. Germline CDR1 SGDLS, CDR2 YYNGEE. The CDR3 consists of 14 residues. The chain's CDR3 is CASSVAPTGDEQFF. The CDR3 nucleotides read TGTGCCAGCAGCGTAGCCCCTACAGGGGATGAGCAGTTCTTC.

This clone has more than one count but fewer than ten. The gene calls are TRBV5-4 and TRBJ2-1; 10 bases match TRBD2. The trim removed 0 bases at V and 4 bases at J, leaving 4 bases unmatched. Germline V gene sequence: CDR1 SGHNT, CDR2 YYREEE (reference sequence). The length of the CDR3 is 16 residues. The CDR3 DNA is TGTGCCAGCAGCTTGGAAGCGGGAGGGAAGTACAATGAGCAGTTCTTC. Residues: CASSLEAGGKYNEQFF.